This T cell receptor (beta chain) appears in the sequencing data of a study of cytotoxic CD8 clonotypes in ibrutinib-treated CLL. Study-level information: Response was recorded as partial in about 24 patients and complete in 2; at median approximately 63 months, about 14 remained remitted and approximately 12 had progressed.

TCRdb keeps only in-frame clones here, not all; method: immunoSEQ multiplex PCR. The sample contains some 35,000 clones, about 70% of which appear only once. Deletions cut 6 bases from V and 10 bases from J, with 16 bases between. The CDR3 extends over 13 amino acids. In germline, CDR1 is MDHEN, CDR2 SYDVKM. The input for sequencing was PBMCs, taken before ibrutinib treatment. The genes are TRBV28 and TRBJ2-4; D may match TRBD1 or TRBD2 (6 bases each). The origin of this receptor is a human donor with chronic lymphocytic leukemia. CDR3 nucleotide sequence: TGTGCCAGCAGGGTCGGGGGCAACCGGATTCAGTACTTC. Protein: CASRVGGNRIQYF.